These 7 T cell receptor beta chains came from one sample sequenced in a study of T cells in Graves' hyperthyroidism and ophthalmopathy (dated by TCRdb to between 2017 and 2020). Libraries came from multiplex PCR. TCRdb lists the instrument as Illumina HiSeq 2000. Amplification of TCR beta CDR3 regions was carried out from RNA transcripts. The first round of RT-PCR for the TCR CDR3 was performed with the HTBI primer set and the Qiagen OneStep RT-PCR kit. TCRdb trimmed the raw reads at Q25, called clones with MiXCR and kept productive beta chains. Duplicate CDR3 protein sequences are folded into a single record with the most common DNA and genes. The table for this sample lists approximately 600,000 distinct CDR3 sequences; under 25% of them were counted only once. The ten largest account for about 35% of the sample. Source material: blood. The source of these receptors is a young man with Graves' ophthalmopathy.

The table lists this clonotype with a few counts. The chain recombines TRBV6-1 with TRBJ1-2, with D hard to call. Per germline, CDR1 MNHNS and CDR2 SASEGT. This CDR3 comprises 14 residues. Trimming removed 4 bases at V and 1 base at J, with 10 bases between. CDR3 nucleotides: TGTGCCAGCAGTGGTCAGCCGATTAACTATGGCTACACCTTC. Translating it yields CASSGQPINYGYTF.

V gene TRBV6-5 combines with J gene TRBJ2-2, with 11 bases identical to TRBD2. Germline loops: CDR1 MNHEY, CDR2 SVGAGI. The CDR3 is made up of 18 amino acids. Trimming cost V 4 bases and J 1 base; bases outside gene matches: 8. The CDR3 loop is CASSWISGLAGNTGELFF. In DNA form, the CDR3 reads TGTGCCAGCAGTTGGATATCCGGACTAGCGGGGAACACCGGGGAGCTGTTTTTT.

This clonotype was counted a few times. The chain links TRBV27 to TRBJ2-3; D might be TRBD2 (6 bases). Germline-derived CDR1 and CDR2 are MNHEY and SMNVEV (reference sequence). The CDR3 consists of 16 residues. With 5 bases removed from V and 4 bases from J, the gap between germline ends came to 19 bases. The CDR3 region is CASSLLGGRTSDTQYF. CDR3 DNA sequence: TGTGCCAGCAGTCTCCTCGGAGGGCGAACATCAGATACGCAGTATTTT.

Note on this clonotype: A much larger clone lies a single base off, so this may be a read error. This likely comes from a read error, as the CDR3 has no conserved phenylalanine or tryptophan at its end. V usage is TRBV11-2 and J usage is TRBJ1-1; D gene ambiguous. Trimming pared 0 bases from V and 4 bases from J, leaving 12 bases between. The CDR3 is 15 amino acids. Germline loops: CDR1 SGHAT, CDR2 FQNNGV. CDR3 loop: CASSLDSRRSTEAFV. DNA for the CDR3: TGTGCCAGCAGCTTAGACAGTCGACGTTCCACTGAAGCTTTCGTT.

This clonotype has ten or more counts. The V and J genes are TRBV27 and TRBJ1-5; no clear D. The germline gives CDR1 MNHEY, CDR2 SMNVEV (reference sequence). V was clipped by 10 bases and J by 0 bases, with 13 bases between them. The CDR3 is 14 amino acids. The CDR3 spells CATSPGYSNQPQHF. As DNA, the CDR3 is TGTGCCACCTCCCCGGGGTATAGCAATCAGCCCCAGCATTTT.

This chain connects TRBV24-1 to TRBJ2-3; D may match TRBD1 or TRBD2 (5 bases each). Deletions cut 4 bases from V and 6 bases from J, with 13 bases between. Germline CDR1 is KGHDR and CDR2 is SFDVKD. This CDR3 spans 14 amino acids. CDR3 nucleotide sequence: TGTGCCACCAGTGAGGTCAGGGACGGTGATACGCAGTATTTT. This gives the protein CATSEVRDGDTQYF.

The rearrangement uses TRBV20-1 and TRBJ2-5; D ambiguous. Germline V gene data show CDR1 as DFQATT and CDR2 as SNEGSKA (reference sequence). V was cut by 0 bases and J by 5 bases, with 13 bases left in between. The CDR3 has 14 residues. CDR3 sequence (DNA): TGCAGTGCTAGAGAATGGACCTTGGGTGAGACCCAGTACTTC. Encoded protein: CSAREWTLGETQYF.